These T cell receptor beta chains were read from a single sample in a study of metastatic and nonmetastatic thyroid tumors. With MiXCR, TCRdb reprocessed the PCR reads. The data contain some 16,000 clones, about 15% of them singletons. The sample taken for sequencing was blood. The receptors come from a female donor with papillary thyroid cancer or a benign thyroid nodule (not recorded which). Some clones in this sample may be carry-over from other donors' samples. CDR3s include the opening cysteine and the closing phenylalanine or tryptophan. The order of the fields is D gene, J gene, V gene, clone size, CDR3 DNA, CDR3 protein. The D gene is left open where the match is weak. Expanded clones are given a class, and other clones once, few, many or no size at all.

D gene: TRBD2
J gene: TRBJ2-7
V gene: TRBV6-1
clone size: medium-sized
CDR3 DNA: TGTGCCAGCAGAGGGACTAGCGGGAGGGCCTCCGAGCAGTACTTC
CDR3 protein: CASRGTSGRASEQYF

D gene: -
J gene: TRBJ2-1
V gene: TRBV5-1
clone size: -
CDR3 DNA: TGCGCCAGCAGCTTGGCTCTCGCAAAGAGGGGCAATGAGCAGTTCTTC
CDR3 protein: CASSLALAKRGNEQFF

D gene: -
J gene: TRBJ1-2
V gene: TRBV7-2
clone size: medium-sized
CDR3 DNA: TGTGCCAGCAGCTTAAACAGAGATGGCTACACCTTC
CDR3 protein: CASSLNRDGYTF

D gene: TRBD2
J gene: TRBJ2-7
V gene: TRBV6-6
clone size: medium-sized
CDR3 DNA: TGTGCCAGCAGTTACTCGAGTGGCCTAGCGGGTGATTCTTACGAGCAGTACTTC
CDR3 protein: CASSYSSGLAGDSYEQYF

D gene: TRBD2
J gene: TRBJ2-3
V gene: TRBV20-1
clone size: -
CDR3 DNA: TGCAGTGCTAGGGGGGTAGCGGGAGAGGGGGATACGCAGTATTTT
CDR3 protein: CSARGVAGEGDTQYF

D gene: TRBD1
J gene: TRBJ1-6
V gene: TRBV28
clone size: -
CDR3 DNA: TGTGCCAGCAGTAGAACAGGGGGCCAATATAATTCACCCCTCCACTTT
CDR3 protein: CASSRTGGQYNSPLHF

D gene: -
J gene: TRBJ2-3
V gene: TRBV5-4
clone size: many
CDR3 DNA: TGTGCCAGCAGCTTGGCACAGGGCGCGGATACGCAGTATTTT
CDR3 protein: CASSLAQGADTQYF

D gene: TRBD2
J gene: TRBJ2-1
V gene: TRBV6-6
clone size: many
CDR3 DNA: TGTGCCAGCAGTTACGGGTTAGCGGGCGGGCAGTTCTTC
CDR3 protein: CASSYGLAGGQFF

D gene: TRBD1
J gene: TRBJ1-6
V gene: TRBV4-2
clone size: many
CDR3 DNA: TGTGCCAGCAGCCTCTCCGACAGGGGCAGCTCACCCCTCCACTTT
CDR3 protein: CASSLSDRGSSPLHF

D gene: TRBD1
J gene: TRBJ2-2
V gene: TRBV5-1
clone size: many
CDR3 DNA: TGCGCCAGCAGCCCACAGGGGTATGGCGGGGAGCTGTTTTTT
CDR3 protein: CASSPQGYGGELFF

D gene: TRBD1
J gene: TRBJ2-5
V gene: TRBV7-3
clone size: -
CDR3 DNA: TGTGCCAGCAGCTTATCGCCAGGGGGCTCGTCAGAGACCCAGTACTTC
CDR3 protein: CASSLSPGGSSETQYF

D gene: TRBD2
J gene: TRBJ2-5
V gene: TRBV6-2/TRBV6-3
clone size: many
CDR3 DNA: TGTGCCAGCAGTTACGACGGGACTAGCGGGGGGACGTACTTC
CDR3 protein: CASSYDGTSGGTYF

D gene: TRBD1
J gene: TRBJ1-2
V gene: TRBV15
clone size: few
CDR3 DNA: TGTGCCACCAGCAGAGACTACAGGGGAATAGAGGGCTACACCTTC
CDR3 protein: CATSRDYRGIEGYTF

D gene: TRBD2
J gene: TRBJ2-5
V gene: TRBV5-1
clone size: -
CDR3 DNA: TGCGCCAGCAGCTTGCATCTAGCGGGGGTCCAAGAGACCCAGTACTTC
CDR3 protein: CASSLHLAGVQETQYF

D gene: TRBD2
J gene: TRBJ2-1
V gene: TRBV7-2
clone size: once
CDR3 DNA: TGTGCCAGCAGCTTAGTCGCGGGGGGGTATGGCAATGAGCAGTTCTTC
CDR3 protein: CASSLVAGGYGNEQFF

D gene: -
J gene: TRBJ2-3
V gene: TRBV20-1
clone size: many
CDR3 DNA: TGCAGTGCTAGATTACCGGGGACCACAGATACGCAGTATTTT
CDR3 protein: CSARLPGTTDTQYF

D gene: TRBD2
J gene: TRBJ2-7
V gene: TRBV6-1
clone size: medium-sized
CDR3 DNA: TGTGCCAGCAGTCGCGGGGGGGGGAGCTCCTACGAGCAGTACTTC
CDR3 protein: CASSRGGGSSYEQYF

D gene: TRBD1
J gene: TRBJ2-2
V gene: TRBV19
clone size: many
CDR3 DNA: TGTGCCAGTCACTTCCGGGACAGGGGGCGCGGCACCGGGGAGCTGTTTTTT
CDR3 protein: CASHFRDRGRGTGELFF

D gene: -
J gene: TRBJ2-7
V gene: TRBV5-4
clone size: many
CDR3 DNA: TGTGCCAGCAGCTTGGCCGGTGGTAGCTCCTACGAGCAGTACTTC
CDR3 protein: CASSLAGGSSYEQYF

D gene: TRBD1
J gene: TRBJ1-5
V gene: TRBV4-2
clone size: many
CDR3 DNA: TGTGCCAGCAGCCAAGGGACAGGGTTCGATAGCAATCAGCCCCAGCATTTT
CDR3 protein: CASSQGTGFDSNQPQHF

D gene: -
J gene: TRBJ1-2
V gene: TRBV5-6
clone size: many
CDR3 DNA: TGTGCCAGCAGCTTGGAGGGGCTGGGGTCTAACTATGGCTACACCTTC
CDR3 protein: CASSLEGLGSNYGYTF

D gene: TRBD1
J gene: TRBJ1-5
V gene: TRBV20-1
clone size: many
CDR3 DNA: TGCAGTGCCGACAGGGGTTATCAGCCCCAGCATTTT
CDR3 protein: CSADRGYQPQHF

D gene: TRBD1
J gene: TRBJ2-5
V gene: TRBV5-6
clone size: many
CDR3 DNA: TGTGCCAGCAGCCCGGAGTGGGACAGGTATCAAGAGACCCAGTACTTC
CDR3 protein: CASSPEWDRYQETQYF

D gene: TRBD2
J gene: TRBJ2-3
V gene: TRBV11-3
clone size: many
CDR3 DNA: TGTGCCAGCAGCTTAGCTAGCGGAAGCACAGATACGCAGTATTTT
CDR3 protein: CASSLASGSTDTQYF

D gene: -
J gene: TRBJ1-3
V gene: TRBV14
clone size: -
CDR3 DNA: TGTGCCAGCAGCCTGGGACACTCTGGAAACACCATATATTTT
CDR3 protein: CASSLGHSGNTIYF

D gene: -
J gene: TRBJ2-5
V gene: TRBV28
clone size: medium-sized
CDR3 DNA: TGTGCCAGCTTCCCCGGGGGAAGGAGGGAGACCCAGTACTTC
CDR3 protein: CASFPGGRRETQYF

D gene: -
J gene: TRBJ2-7
V gene: TRBV6-1
clone size: many
CDR3 DNA: TGTGCCAGCAGTAGAGGGAGGGAGCAGTACTTC
CDR3 protein: CASSRGREQYF

D gene: TRBD2
J gene: TRBJ2-2
V gene: TRBV12-3/TRBV12-4
clone size: few
CDR3 DNA: TGTGCCAGTAGAATCCTAGCGGGAAGGAACACCGGGGAGCTGTTTTTT
CDR3 protein: CASRILAGRNTGELFF

D gene: -
J gene: TRBJ2-1
V gene: TRBV30
clone size: -
CDR3 DNA: TGTGCCTGGAGGGCAAGGCGGTGGAACAATGAGCAGTTCTTC
CDR3 protein: CAWRARRWNNEQFF

D gene: -
J gene: TRBJ2-3
V gene: TRBV7-2
clone size: many
CDR3 DNA: TGTGCCAGCAGCTTAGCGGGTCTTAGCACAGATACGCAGTATTTT
CDR3 protein: CASSLAGLSTDTQYF

D gene: TRBD1
J gene: TRBJ2-5
V gene: TRBV10-1
clone size: many
CDR3 DNA: TGCGCCAGCAGTGTTGGGACAGAAGAGACCCAGTACTTC
CDR3 protein: CASSVGTEETQYF

D gene: -
J gene: TRBJ1-1
V gene: TRBV12-3/TRBV12-4
clone size: many
CDR3 DNA: TGTGCCAGCAGTTCGACGGCCATGAACACTGAAGCTTTCTTT
CDR3 protein: CASSSTAMNTEAFF

D gene: TRBD2
J gene: TRBJ2-5
V gene: TRBV12-3/TRBV12-4
clone size: few
CDR3 DNA: TGTGCCAGCTCGAGGGCGGGAGGGATCCAAGAGACCCAGTACTTC
CDR3 protein: CASSRAGGIQETQYF

D gene: -
J gene: TRBJ2-7
V gene: TRBV20-1
clone size: -
CDR3 DNA: TGCAGTGCTCCCGCTGAGTCCCGGTTCGGCGAGCAGTACTTC
CDR3 protein: CSAPAESRFGEQYF

D gene: TRBD2
J gene: TRBJ2-5
V gene: TRBV5-1
clone size: many
CDR3 DNA: TGCGCCAGCAGCTTGATGCAGCGGGGGGTCCAAGAGACCCAGTACTTC
CDR3 protein: CASSLMQRGVQETQYF

D gene: -
J gene: TRBJ1-3
V gene: TRBV6-1
clone size: many
CDR3 DNA: TGTGCCAGCAGCCGGGGGACGGTTGACACCATATATTTT
CDR3 protein: CASSRGTVDTIYF

D gene: -
J gene: TRBJ1-1
V gene: TRBV28
clone size: medium-sized
CDR3 DNA: TGTGCCAGCAGCCGTCTGATGGCTGAAGCTTTCTTT
CDR3 protein: CASSRLMAEAFF

D gene: -
J gene: TRBJ1-3
V gene: TRBV5-1
clone size: many
CDR3 DNA: TGCGCCAGCAGCGGCGGGACCTCCTATCCTTCGGGAAACACCATATATTTT
CDR3 protein: CASSGGTSYPSGNTIYF

D gene: -
J gene: TRBJ1-1
V gene: TRBV6-1
clone size: -
CDR3 DNA: TGTGCCAGCAGTAATAGGCCTACAGGGTACACTGAAGCTTTCTTT
CDR3 protein: CASSNRPTGYTEAFF

D gene: TRBD2
J gene: TRBJ2-7
V gene: TRBV30
clone size: many
CDR3 DNA: TGTGCCTGGCGATTTAGCGGGGAGCGCCTCGAGCAGTACTTC
CDR3 protein: CAWRFSGERLEQYF

D gene: -
J gene: TRBJ2-3
V gene: TRBV13
clone size: -
CDR3 DNA: TGTGCCAGCAGCTTAGTGCGGACAGATACGCAGTATTTT
CDR3 protein: CASSLVRTDTQYF

D gene: -
J gene: TRBJ1-2
V gene: TRBV9
clone size: many
CDR3 DNA: TGTGCCAGCAGCGTAGGGGGCAGGGACGTAGGCTACACCTTC
CDR3 protein: CASSVGGRDVGYTF

D gene: -
J gene: TRBJ2-5
V gene: TRBV9
clone size: few
CDR3 DNA: TGTGCCAGCAGCGTAGGGGGGCAAGAGACCCAGTACTTC
CDR3 protein: CASSVGGQETQYF

D gene: -
J gene: TRBJ1-1
V gene: TRBV5-1
clone size: many
CDR3 DNA: TGCGCCAGCAGCTTTGGCCATATTTCTGGCACTGAAGCTTTCTTT
CDR3 protein: CASSFGHISGTEAFF

D gene: -
J gene: TRBJ2-5
V gene: TRBV2
clone size: many
CDR3 DNA: TGTGCCAGCAGTAGGGAACAAGAGACCCAGTACTTC
CDR3 protein: CASSREQETQYF

D gene: -
J gene: TRBJ1-6
V gene: TRBV7-2
clone size: few
CDR3 DNA: TGTGCCAGCAGCTTGACAGGAGAATCACCCCTCCACTTT
CDR3 protein: CASSLTGESPLHF

D gene: -
J gene: TRBJ1-6
V gene: TRBV7-2
clone size: many
CDR3 DNA: TGTGCCAGCAGCCCCCTGGTGGGTATTAATTCACCCCTCCACTTT
CDR3 protein: CASSPLVGINSPLHF

D gene: -
J gene: TRBJ2-2
V gene: TRBV4-2
clone size: many
CDR3 DNA: TGTGCCAGCAGCCAAGATAACAGTGATACCGGGGAGCTGTTTTTT
CDR3 protein: CASSQDNSDTGELFF

D gene: TRBD2
J gene: TRBJ2-1
V gene: TRBV7-2
clone size: many
CDR3 DNA: TGTGCCAGCAGCGTGAGACAGATAGCGGGGAACAATGAGCAGTTCTTC
CDR3 protein: CASSVRQIAGNNEQFF

D gene: -
J gene: TRBJ2-7
V gene: TRBV9
clone size: many
CDR3 DNA: TGTGCCAGCAGCGTAGACCCGCGTCTGGGAGAGCAGTACTTC
CDR3 protein: CASSVDPRLGEQYF

D gene: TRBD2
J gene: TRBJ2-7
V gene: TRBV28
clone size: few
CDR3 DNA: TGTGCCAGCAGTTTGGGTAGCGGGGGGGCCTACGAGCAGTACTTC
CDR3 protein: CASSLGSGGAYEQYF

D gene: -
J gene: TRBJ2-1
V gene: TRBV11-2
clone size: many
CDR3 DNA: TGTGCCAGCAGCAATGGCAACTCCTACAATGAGCAGTTCTTC
CDR3 protein: CASSNGNSYNEQFF

D gene: TRBD1
J gene: TRBJ1-2
V gene: TRBV6-5
clone size: few
CDR3 DNA: TGTGCCAGCAGCTATATAAGGACAGGGGGCGGCTATGGCTACACCTTC
CDR3 protein: CASSYIRTGGGYGYTF

D gene: TRBD2
J gene: TRBJ2-1
V gene: TRBV6-2/TRBV6-3
clone size: -
CDR3 DNA: TGTGCCAGCAGTCGGACTAGCGTGGGGCGGTTCAATGTGAAGTTCTTC
CDR3 protein: CASSRTSVGRFNVKFF

D gene: TRBD1
J gene: TRBJ2-7
V gene: TRBV28
clone size: medium-sized
CDR3 DNA: TGTGCCAGCAGTCGGACAGGGAATCACTACGAGCAGTACTTC
CDR3 protein: CASSRTGNHYEQYF

D gene: TRBD1
J gene: TRBJ1-2
V gene: TRBV6-2/TRBV6-3
clone size: -
CDR3 DNA: TGTGCCAGCAGTTACTCGAATATAGGACAGGGGTCTCCTAGCCTGAACTATGGCTACACCTTC
CDR3 protein: CASSYSNIGQGSPSLNYGYTF

D gene: -
J gene: TRBJ1-5
V gene: TRBV19
clone size: many
CDR3 DNA: TGTGCCAGTAGACCCGGCGACGGTCGGAATCAGCCCCAGCATTTT
CDR3 protein: CASRPGDGRNQPQHF

D gene: -
J gene: TRBJ1-3
V gene: TRBV11-2
clone size: medium-sized
CDR3 DNA: TGTGCCAGCAGTCCCGGGGGCTCTGGAAACACCATATATTTT
CDR3 protein: CASSPGGSGNTIYF